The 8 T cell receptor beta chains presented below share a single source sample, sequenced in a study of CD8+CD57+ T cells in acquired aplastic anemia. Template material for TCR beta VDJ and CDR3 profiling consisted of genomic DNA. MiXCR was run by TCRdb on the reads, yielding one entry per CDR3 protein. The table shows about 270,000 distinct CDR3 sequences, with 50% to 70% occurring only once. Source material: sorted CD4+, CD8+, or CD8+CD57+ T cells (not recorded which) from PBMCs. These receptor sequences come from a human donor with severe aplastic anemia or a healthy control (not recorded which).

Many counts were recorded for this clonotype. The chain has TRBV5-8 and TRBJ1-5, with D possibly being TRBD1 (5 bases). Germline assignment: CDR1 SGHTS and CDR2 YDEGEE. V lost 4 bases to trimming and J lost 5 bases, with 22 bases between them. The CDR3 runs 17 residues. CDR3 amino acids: CASSGTPGAGPYQPQHF. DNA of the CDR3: TGTGCCAGCAGCGGAACACCCGGGGCAGGCCCTTATCAGCCCCAGCATTTT.

The CDR3: CASRKRAYEQYF. The DNA of the CDR3 is TGTGCCAGTAGAAAACGGGCTTACGAGCAGTACTTC. This chain uses TRBV6-5 with TRBJ2-7, with no clear D. Per the germline V gene, CDR1 is MNHEY and CDR2 is SVGAGI. This CDR3 has 12 residues. V was cut by 9 bases and J by 4 bases, with 13 bases left in between.

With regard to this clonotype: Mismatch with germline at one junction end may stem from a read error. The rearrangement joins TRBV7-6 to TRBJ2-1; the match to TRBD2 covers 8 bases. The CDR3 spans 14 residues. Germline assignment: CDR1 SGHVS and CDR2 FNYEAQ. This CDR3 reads CASSWRGAYNERFF. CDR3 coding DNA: TGTGCAAGCAGCTGGCGGGGGGCCTACAATGAGCGGTTCTTC.

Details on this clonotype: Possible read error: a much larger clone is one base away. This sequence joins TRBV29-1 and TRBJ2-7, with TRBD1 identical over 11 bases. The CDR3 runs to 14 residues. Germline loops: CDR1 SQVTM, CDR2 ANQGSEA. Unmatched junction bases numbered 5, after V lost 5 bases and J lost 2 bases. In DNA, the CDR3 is TGCAGCGTTAAGGGACAGGGGGTAACCTACGAGCAGTACTTC. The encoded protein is CSVKGQGVTYEQYF.

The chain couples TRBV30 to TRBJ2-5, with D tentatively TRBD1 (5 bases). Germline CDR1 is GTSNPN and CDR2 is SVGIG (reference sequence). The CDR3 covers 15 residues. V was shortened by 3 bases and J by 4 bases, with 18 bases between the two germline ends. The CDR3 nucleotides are TGTGCCTGGAGCGTTGACAGCACTACAAGAGAGACCCAGTACTTC. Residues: CAWSVDSTTRETQYF. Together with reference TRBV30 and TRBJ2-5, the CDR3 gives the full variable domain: SQTIHQWPATLVQPVGSPLSLECTVEGTSNPNLYWYRQAAGRGLQLLFYSVGIGQISSEVPQNLSASRPQDRQFILSSKKLLLSDSGFYLCAWSVDSTTRETQYFGPGTRLLVL.

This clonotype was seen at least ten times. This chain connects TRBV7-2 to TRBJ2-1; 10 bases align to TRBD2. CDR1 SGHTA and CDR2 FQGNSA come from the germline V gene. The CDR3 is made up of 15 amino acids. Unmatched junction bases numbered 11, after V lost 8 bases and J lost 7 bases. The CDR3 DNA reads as TGTGCCAGCGCCCCTCAGCGGGGGGGCCGGAATGAGCAGTTCTTC. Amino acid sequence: CASAPQRGGRNEQFF.

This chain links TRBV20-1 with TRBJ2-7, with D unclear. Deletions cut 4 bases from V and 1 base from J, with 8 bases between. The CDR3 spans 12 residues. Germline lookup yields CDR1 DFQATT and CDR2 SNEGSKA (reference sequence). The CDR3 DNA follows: TGCAGTGCTAAGGGCAGTTCCTACGAGCAGTACTTC. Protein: CSAKGSSYEQYF.

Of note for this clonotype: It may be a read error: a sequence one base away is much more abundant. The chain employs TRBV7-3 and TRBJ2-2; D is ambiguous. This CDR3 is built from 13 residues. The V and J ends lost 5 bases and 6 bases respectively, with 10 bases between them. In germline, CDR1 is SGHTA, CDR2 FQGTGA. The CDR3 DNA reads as TGTGCCAGCAGCCAGAGAGGTGCCGGGGAGCTGTTTTTT. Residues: CASSQRGAGELFF.